This TCR beta chain derives from a study of T-cell memory formation after mild COVID-19. Germline CDR1 and CDR2: SGHTA and FQGNSA. V lost 5 bases, J lost 3 bases, and 13 bases lay in between. The CDR3 contains 15 residues. There are a few counts of this clonotype. TCRdb independently ran MiXCR on the 5' RACE reads; one entry per CDR3 protein. Among about 180,000 distinct CDR3 sequences listed, around 20% were seen once. This sequence joins TRBV7-2 and TRBJ1-4; weak D call: TRBD1 (5 bases). The receptor was isolated from a man aged 18-30 years who had mild COVID-19 (a few samples of this study predate the infection). Cell type and time point are not known. Sequencing input: PBMCs or a T cell subset sorted from them (not recorded which). The CDR3 region is CASSLGGRSNEKLFF. The CDR3 region has the DNA TGTGCCAGCAGCCTTGGGGGACGTTCTAATGAAAAACTGTTTTTT.